This TCR beta chain was retrieved from a study of Graves' ophthalmopathy and Graves' hyperthyroidism (dated by TCRdb to 2017 to 2018). In terms of the full investigation: Peripheral blood samples were taken at the time of initial diagnosis, before any treatment was given. TCR beta repertoire signatures were used to distinguish Graves' ophthalmopathy from Graves' hyperthyroidism and to predict progression to ophthalmopathy. In total, 135 blood samples were TCR-sequenced: fewer than 50 ophthalmopathy, 80 or so hyperthyroidism and approximately 17 hyperthyroidism-to-ophthalmopathy patients. To explore V-J signatures that distinguish ophthalmopathy from hyperthyroidism, a discovery set of 100 patients was enrolled, made up of approximately 45 with ophthalmopathy and roughly 57 with stable hyperthyroidism. An independent validation cohort was composed of some 18 hyperthyroidism patients and around 16 patients who later progressed from hyperthyroidism to ophthalmopathy. In roughly six hyperthyroidism patients, the T-cell repertoire of thyroid tissue was compared with the T-cell repertoire of blood. After sampling, hyperthyroidism patients received methimazole starting at 30 mg daily, and ophthalmopathy patients received high-dose intravenous methylprednisolone. For training and testing, the roughly 100 patients in the discovery cohort were randomly divided in a 7:3 ratio. Study-wide conclusions, independent of this receptor: In validation, the model predicted ophthalmopathy progression with about 70% sensitivity and about 77% specificity; roughly eleven predicted patients were CT-confirmed with GO in a median of 6.5 months. Among expanded thyroid clonotypes with frequency above 0.001, most also showed up in blood, which suggests that blood repertoires may reflect the thyroid immune response. Sample size was not predetermined statistically, and investigators were not blinded to group allocation. In cross-validation, the 13-signature model distinguished ophthalmopathy from stable hyperthyroidism with 87.88% sensitivity and 81.08% specificity, while in the test set the corresponding values were 80% and 75%.

A patient counted as having stable hyperthyroidism if there was no progression to ophthalmopathy within 18 months of follow-up. Patients with hyperthyroidism were aged 18 to 65 years, had been newly diagnosed, and had a disease duration of less than 2 months. Patients with other autoimmune diseases, uncontrolled infections, pregnancy or lactation were excluded from the study. Clinical symptoms, serum thyroxine, TRAb, thyroid ultrasound and orbital computed tomography were used for diagnosis. Ficoll-Paque density gradient centrifugation was used to isolate PBMCs from approximately 11 ml of fresh peripheral blood. Total RNA was extracted with Trizol reagent and quality-checked on an Agilent 2100 Bioanalyzer. This clonotype was observed many times. Its binding antigen is unknown. Per-base qualities were not stored, and no clone one base away is much larger. CDR1 and CDR2, per the germline V gene (reference sequence), are DFQATT and SNEGSKA. V lost 5 bases and J lost 0 bases; the stretch between them is 11 bases long. The CDR3 measures 14 amino acids from cysteine to phenylalanine. This entry keeps only the CDR3 DNA: 42 bases, framed from base 1.

For repertoire sequencing, TCR beta CDR3 regions were amplified from RNA transcripts. The first round of RT-PCR was done with HTBI primers and the Qiagen OneStep RT-PCR kit, and was followed by a second round of multiplex PCR, then size selection and purification. The libraries underwent paired-end sequencing with 100 bp reads on an Illumina HiSeq2000. As for the original processing: SOAPnuke was used for read processing, and reads with adapters, uncalled bases, a mean Phred below 15, or no exact constant-primer or identifier match were discarded. COPE v1.2.5 was used to merge the high-quality paired reads. Each unique nucleotide sequence was defined as a clonotype, and clonotypes were aligned to IMGT TRB V, D and J references with MiTCR v1.1. The analysis was limited to V-J combinations with a frequency above 0.0001, which together covered around 99% of the repertoires. For each V-J combination, a TCR clonal expansion and chaos score was defined as the ratio of F50 clonal expansion to chaos observed in the TCRdist matrix. Welch's t-statistics and random forest were used to narrow the features down to 10 to 15 V-J combinations, which were then fed into a naive Bayes classifier. Thyroid-blood repertoire similarity was quantified with the Morisita-Horn index. The public reads were reanalyzed by TCRdb: fastp trimming at Q25, MiXCR alignment, in-frame beta chains only. Rows are combined by CDR3 protein, so each entry shows the most common genes and DNA. TCRdb assigned the V and J calls; the authors' analysis was not used. The sample table records just over 600,000 distinct CDR3 sequences; about a fifth of these occur just once. Approximately 7% of the sample is in the top ten clones.

The clonotype comes from a young woman with stable Graves' hyperthyroidism. Some clones in this sample may be carry-over from other donors' samples. Donor details come from another sample of the same person, matched by shared clones. Recombination connected TRBV20-1 to TRBJ2-1, and TRBD1 may be the D gene, going by 6 matching bases. Source material: peripheral blood. The CDR3: CSARDRNSYNEQFF. The sequence in DNA is TGCAGTGCTCGTGACAGGAACTCCTACAATGAGCAGTTCTTC.